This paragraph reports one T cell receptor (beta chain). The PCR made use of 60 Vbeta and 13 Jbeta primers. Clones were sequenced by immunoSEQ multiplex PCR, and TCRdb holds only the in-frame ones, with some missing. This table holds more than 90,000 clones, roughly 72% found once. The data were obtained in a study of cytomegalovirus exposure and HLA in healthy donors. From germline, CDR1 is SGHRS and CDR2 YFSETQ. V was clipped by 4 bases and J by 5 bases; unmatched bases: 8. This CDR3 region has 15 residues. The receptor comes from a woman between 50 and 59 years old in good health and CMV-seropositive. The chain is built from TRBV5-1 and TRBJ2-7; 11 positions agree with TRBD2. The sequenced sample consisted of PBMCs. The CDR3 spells CASSPRTSGFDEQYF. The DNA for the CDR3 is TGCGCCAGCAGCCCTCGGACTAGCGGGTTCGACGAGCAGTACTTC. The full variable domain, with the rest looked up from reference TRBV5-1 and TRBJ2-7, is KAGVTQTPRYLIKTRGQQVTLSCSPISGHRSVSWYQQTPGQGLQFLFEYFSETQRNKGNFPGRFSGRQFSNSRSEMNVSTLELGDSALYLCASSPRTSGFDEQYFGPGTRLTVT.